These 17 T cell receptor beta chains were sequenced from one sample in a study of graft-versus-host responses after intestinal transplantation. Only in-frame clones appear in the TCRdb table, and some are missing; sequencing was by immunoSEQ multiplex PCR. The data hold over 100,000 clones, with approximately 95% observed a single time. Their cognate antigens are unknown. The sequencing here drew on unstimulated CD4+ T cells sorted from spleen or lymph node cells, taken before intestinal transplant. The receptors derive from a human donor who received an intestinal transplant.

Details on this clone: The identical CDR3 is also encoded by other nucleotide sequences in the sample. In DNA, the CDR3 is TGTGCCAGCTCCAGTGGAAGCAATCAGCCCCAGCATTTT. This sequence encodes CASSSGSNQPQHF. The gene calls are TRBV19 and TRBJ1-5; D is unresolved. Trimming removed 9 bases from V and 1 base from J, with 10 bases in between. Looked up from germline, CDR1 is LNHDA and CDR2 is SQIVND (reference sequence). The CDR3 loop spans 13 amino acids.

The chain joins TRBV7-9 to TRBJ2-3; TRBD2 is a possible D gene (6 bases). V lost 1 base and J 4 bases, leaving 24 bases between the germline ends. Germline CDR1 reads SEHNR; CDR2 reads FQNEAQ (reference sequence). The CDR3 runs 19 residues. CDR3 bases: TGTGCCAGCAGCTTAGGATGGTTGCTGGAGGGTGTTAAGGCAGATACGCAGTATTTT. Protein: CASSLGWLLEGVKADTQYF.

This clone has only one observation. This sequence joins TRBV19 and TRBJ2-7; 9 nucleotides agree with TRBD2. The junction had 9 bases not matched to a gene; V was cut back by 7 bases and J by 2 bases. The length of the CDR3 is 15 residues. CDR1 is LNHDA and CDR2 is SQIVND in the germline V gene (reference sequence). CDR3 sequence (DNA): TGTGCCAGTACCCTCCGAGCGGGAGGAACCTACGAGCAGTACTTC. Residues: CASTLRAGGTYEQYF.

This clone was observed a single time. The rearrangement joins TRBV9 to TRBJ2-5; TRBD1 is a possible D gene (6 bases). Germline-derived CDR1 and CDR2 are SGDLS and YYNGEE. Between the trimmed V and J ends, which lost 2 bases and 4 bases, there was a span of 15 bases. The CDR3 is 15 amino acids. CDR3 nucleotide sequence: TGTGCCAGCAGCGTGATTGGGGGCTCGGGAGAGACCCAGTACTTC. Protein: CASSVIGGSGETQYF.

The chain uses TRBV7-3 and TRBJ2-2, with 7 bases matching TRBD1. Germline CDR1 reads SGHTA; CDR2 reads FQGTGA. This CDR3 is built from 14 residues. Trimming at V came to 5 bases and at J to 4 bases, leaving 4 bases not matched to a gene. The DNA for the CDR3 is TGTGCCAGCAGCCGGGGACAGAGCACCGGGGAGCTGTTTTTT. Translated: CASSRGQSTGELFF.

The CDR3 here is CASSVAGGMYEQYF. The CDR3 DNA reads as TGTGCCAGCAGTGTAGCGGGAGGAATGTACGAGCAGTACTTC. This chain joins TRBV6-6 and TRBJ2-7; 10 bases line up with TRBD2. Germline V gene data show CDR1 as MNHNY and CDR2 as SVGAGI (reference sequence). J was trimmed by 4 bases and V by 5 bases; bases with no gene match: 5. The CDR3 contains 14 residues.

This chain joins TRBV11-2 and TRBJ2-3; D perhaps matches TRBD1 (6 bases). Trimming cost V 2 bases and J 4 bases, with 7 bases left between them. CDR1 and CDR2 from the germline V gene are SGHAT and FQNNGV. The length of the CDR3 is 13 residues. The CDR3 sequence is CASSLRGSDTQYF. The CDR3 DNA sequence: TGTGCCAGCAGCTTAAGGGGGTCAGATACGCAGTATTTT.

V and J are TRBV9 and TRBJ2-2; D may be TRBD2 (5 bases). CDR1 is SGDLS, CDR2 YYNGEE, per germline. The CDR3 is made up of 12 amino acids. Trimming removed 6 bases at V and 2 bases at J, with 5 bases between. CDR3 bases: TGTGCCAGCACGGGAAACACCGGGGAGCTGTTTTTT. Encoded protein: CASTGNTGELFF.

V is TRBV5-1 and J is TRBJ1-4; D remains ambiguous. The V gene's germline CDR1 is SGHRS and CDR2 YFSETQ. Trimming left V 4 bases short and J 0 bases short, with 7 bases between. The CDR3 spans 14 residues. DNA of the CDR3: TGCGCCAGCAGCGATAACCCAACTAATGAAAAACTGTTTTTT. Its protein product is CASSDNPTNEKLFF. Variable domain in full (rest from reference TRBV5-1 and TRBJ1-4): KAGVTQTPRYLIKTRGQQVTLSCSPISGHRSVSWYQQTPGQGLQFLFEYFSETQRNKGNFPGRFSGRQFSNSRSEMNVSTLELGDSALYLCASSDNPTNEKLFFGSGTQLSVL.

The chain has TRBV2 and TRBJ2-7, with 7 bases matching TRBD1. The CDR3 sequence is 13 residues long. The V segment lost 4 bases and the J segment 6 bases; nucleotides outside the gene matches: 6. Germline values: CDR1 SNHLY, CDR2 FYNNEI. The CDR3 sequence is CASSVRDSSEQYF. DNA for the CDR3: TGTGCCAGCAGTGTCCGGGACAGTTCCGAGCAGTACTTC.

The chain has TRBV6-1 and TRBJ2-5; 7 positions agree with TRBD1. Trimming removed 1 base from V and 1 base from J; junction bases left unmatched: 0. The germline V gene has CDR1 MNHNS and CDR2 SASEGT. There are 14 residues in the CDR3. DNA of the CDR3: TGTGCCAGCAGTGAAGGACAGGGCCAAGAGACCCAGTACTTC. It encodes CASSEGQGQETQYF.

This clone was counted a single time. The gene calls are TRBV19 and TRBJ2-3, with 10 bases matching TRBD1. The V and J ends lost 4 bases and 3 bases, in that order; junction bases with no gene match: 4. CDR1 is LNHDA, CDR2 SQIVND, per germline (reference sequence). This CDR3 is 15 amino acids long. The CDR3 loop is CASSSSGQGTDTQYF. CDR3 bases: TGTGCCAGTAGTAGCTCGGGACAGGGGACAGATACGCAGTATTTT.

The chain carries TRBV5-1 and TRBJ2-3, with TRBD2 identical over 15 bases. The CDR3 consists of 18 residues. Germline V gives CDR1 SGHRS, CDR2 YFSETQ. The V segment lost 5 bases and the J segment 0 bases; nucleotides outside the gene matches: 7. CDR3 DNA sequence: TGCGCCAGCAGTCCCGGGACTAGCGGGAGGCCGAGCACAGATACGCAGTATTTT. It encodes CASSPGTSGRPSTDTQYF. Supplemented by reference TRBV5-1 and TRBJ2-3, the full variable domain reads KAGVTQTPRYLIKTRGQQVTLSCSPISGHRSVSWYQQTPGQGLQFLFEYFSETQRNKGNFPGRFSGRQFSNSRSEMNVSTLELGDSALYLCASSPGTSGRPSTDTQYFGPGTRLTVL.

The chain carries TRBV28 and TRBJ1-5; no definite D call. Germline CDR1 and CDR2: MDHEN and SYDVKM. The CDR3 has 14 amino acids. V shed 3 bases and J shed 1 base, with 7 bases lying between them. CDR3 region: CASSLQVSNQPQHF. The DNA for the CDR3 is TGTGCCAGCAGTTTGCAAGTGAGCAATCAGCCCCAGCATTTT.

V is TRBV20-1 and J is TRBJ2-3; D unresolved. CDR1 and CDR2 (germline): DFQATT, SNEGSKA (reference sequence). V lost 3 bases, J lost 4 bases, and 5 bases lay in between. This CDR3 region has 11 residues. The CDR3 DNA follows: TGCAGTGCTAGCGCCGCAGATACGCAGTATTTT. This encodes CSASAADTQYF.

V usage is TRBV5-1 and J usage is TRBJ2-5; D is unresolved. CDR1 is SGHRS, CDR2 YFSETQ, per germline. This CDR3 is 14 amino acids long. With 3 bases removed from V and 4 bases from J, the gap between germline ends came to 13 bases. DNA for the CDR3: TGCGCCAGCAGCTCCTCCCCCTTGGGAGAGACCCAGTACTTC. Translating it yields CASSSSPLGETQYF.

V and J are TRBV27 and TRBJ1-4; 7 bases align to TRBD1. The CDR3 contains 14 residues. Per germline, CDR1 MNHEY and CDR2 SMNVEV (reference sequence). Unmatched junction bases numbered 7, after V lost 5 bases and J lost 7 bases. CDR3 nucleotide sequence: TGTGCCAGCAGTCCCAGGGGGTTGGGTGAAAAACTGTTTTTT. This gives the protein CASSPRGLGEKLFF.